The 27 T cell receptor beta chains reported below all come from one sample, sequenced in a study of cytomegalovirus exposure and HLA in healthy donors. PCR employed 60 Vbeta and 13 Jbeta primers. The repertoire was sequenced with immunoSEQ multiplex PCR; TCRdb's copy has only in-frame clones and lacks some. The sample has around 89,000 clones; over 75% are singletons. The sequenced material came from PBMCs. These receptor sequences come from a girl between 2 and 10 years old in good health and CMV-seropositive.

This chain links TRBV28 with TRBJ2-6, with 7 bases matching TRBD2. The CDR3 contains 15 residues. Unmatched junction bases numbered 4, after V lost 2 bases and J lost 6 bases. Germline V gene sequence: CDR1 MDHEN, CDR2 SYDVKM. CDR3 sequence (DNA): TGTGCCAGCAGTTTAGCGGGGGTTGTGGCCAACGTCCTGACTTTC. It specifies CASSLAGVVANVLTF.

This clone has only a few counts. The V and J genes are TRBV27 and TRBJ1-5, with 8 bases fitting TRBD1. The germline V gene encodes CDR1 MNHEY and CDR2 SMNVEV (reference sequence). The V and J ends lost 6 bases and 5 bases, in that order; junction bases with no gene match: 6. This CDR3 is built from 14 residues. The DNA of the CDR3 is TGTGCCAGCAGGTCAGGGGGCGGACATCAGCCCCAGCATTTT. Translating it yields CASRSGGGHQPQHF.

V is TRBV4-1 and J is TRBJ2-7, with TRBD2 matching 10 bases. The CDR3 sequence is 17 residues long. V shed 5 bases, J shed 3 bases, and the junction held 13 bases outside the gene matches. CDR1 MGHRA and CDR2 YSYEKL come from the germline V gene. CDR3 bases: TGCGCCAGCAGCGAACGACTTATGACTAGCGGGCTCTACGAGCAGTACTTC. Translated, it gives CASSERLMTSGLYEQYF.

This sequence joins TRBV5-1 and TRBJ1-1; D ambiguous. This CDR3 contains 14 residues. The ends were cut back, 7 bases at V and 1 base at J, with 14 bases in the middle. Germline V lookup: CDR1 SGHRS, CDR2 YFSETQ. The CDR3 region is CASFSGERNTEAFF. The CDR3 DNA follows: TGCGCCAGCTTTTCTGGGGAGAGGAACACTGAAGCTTTCTTT. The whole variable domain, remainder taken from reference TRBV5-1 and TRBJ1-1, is KAGVTQTPRYLIKTRGQQVTLSCSPISGHRSVSWYQQTPGQGLQFLFEYFSETQRNKGNFPGRFSGRQFSNSRSEMNVSTLELGDSALYLCASFSGERNTEAFFGQGTRLTVV.

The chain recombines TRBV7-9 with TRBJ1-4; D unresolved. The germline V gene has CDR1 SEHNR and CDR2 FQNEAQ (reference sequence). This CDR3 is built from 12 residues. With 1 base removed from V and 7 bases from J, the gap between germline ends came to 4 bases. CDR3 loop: CASSLGAEKLFF. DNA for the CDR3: TGTGCCAGCAGCTTAGGAGCTGAAAAACTGTTTTTT.

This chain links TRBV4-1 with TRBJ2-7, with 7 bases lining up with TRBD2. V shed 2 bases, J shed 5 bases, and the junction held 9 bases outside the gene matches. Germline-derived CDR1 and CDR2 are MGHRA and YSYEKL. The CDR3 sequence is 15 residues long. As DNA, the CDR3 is TGCGCCAGCAGCCAAACGACTAGCCTCATCGACGAGCAGTACTTC. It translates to CASSQTTSLIDEQYF.

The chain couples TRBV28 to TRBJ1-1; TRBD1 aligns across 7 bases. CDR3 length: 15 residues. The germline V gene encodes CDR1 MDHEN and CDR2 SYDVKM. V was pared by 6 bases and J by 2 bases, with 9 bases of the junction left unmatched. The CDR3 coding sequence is TGTGCCAGCAGGTTGGGACAGACCAAAAACACTGAAGCTTTCTTT. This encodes CASRLGQTKNTEAFF. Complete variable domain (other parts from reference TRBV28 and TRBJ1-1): DVKVTQSSRYLVKRTGEKVFLECVQDMDHENMFWYRQDPGLGLRLIYFSYDVKMKEKGDIPEGYSVSREKKERFSLILESASTNQTSMYLCASRLGQTKNTEAFFGQGTRLTVV.

The CDR3 region has the DNA TGCAGCGCCCGACAGACCAGCACTGAAGCTTTCTTT. This sequence encodes CSARQTSTEAFF. The chain couples TRBV29-1 to TRBJ1-1, with D possibly being TRBD1 (5 bases). V lost 7 bases to trimming and J lost 4 bases, with 13 bases between them. Germline CDR1 and CDR2: SQVTM and ANQGSEA. This CDR3 is built from 12 residues.

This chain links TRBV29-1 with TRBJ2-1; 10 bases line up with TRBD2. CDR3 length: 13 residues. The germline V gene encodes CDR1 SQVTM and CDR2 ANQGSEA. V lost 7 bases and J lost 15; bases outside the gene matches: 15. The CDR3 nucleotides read TGCAGCGCCTTAGCGGGAGGCGCAGGCGGACTGTTCTTC. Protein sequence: CSALAGGAGGLFF.

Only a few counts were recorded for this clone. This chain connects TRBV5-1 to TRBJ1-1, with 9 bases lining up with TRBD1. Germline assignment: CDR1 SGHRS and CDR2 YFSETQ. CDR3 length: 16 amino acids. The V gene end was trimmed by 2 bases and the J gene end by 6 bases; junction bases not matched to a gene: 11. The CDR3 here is CASSFGQGQGTAEAFF. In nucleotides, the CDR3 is TGCGCCAGCAGCTTCGGTCAAGGACAGGGGACAGCTGAAGCTTTCTTT.

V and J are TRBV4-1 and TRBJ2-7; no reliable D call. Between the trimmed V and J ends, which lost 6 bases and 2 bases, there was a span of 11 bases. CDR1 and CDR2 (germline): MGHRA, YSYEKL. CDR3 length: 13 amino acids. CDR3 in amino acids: CASRGADTYEQYF. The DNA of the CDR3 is TGCGCCAGCAGAGGTGCGGATACCTACGAGCAGTACTTC.

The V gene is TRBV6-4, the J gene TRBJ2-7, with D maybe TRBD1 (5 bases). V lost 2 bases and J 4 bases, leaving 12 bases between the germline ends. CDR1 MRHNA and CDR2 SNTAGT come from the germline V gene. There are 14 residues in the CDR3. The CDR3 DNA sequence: TGTGCCAGCAGTGACGGCAGGGAAATATACGAGCAGTACTTC. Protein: CASSDGREIYEQYF.

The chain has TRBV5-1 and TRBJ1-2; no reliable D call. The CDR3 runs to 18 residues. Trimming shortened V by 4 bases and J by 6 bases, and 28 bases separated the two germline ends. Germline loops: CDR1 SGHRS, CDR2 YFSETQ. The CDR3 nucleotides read TGCGCCAGCAGCCACCTTGAGTTCGAAAGGCAAGGAGACGATGGCTACACCTTC. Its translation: CASSHLEFERQGDDGYTF.

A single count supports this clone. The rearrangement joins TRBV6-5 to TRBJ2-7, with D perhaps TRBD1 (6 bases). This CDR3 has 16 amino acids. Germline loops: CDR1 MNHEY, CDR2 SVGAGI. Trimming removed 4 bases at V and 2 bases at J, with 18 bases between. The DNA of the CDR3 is TGTGCCAGCAGTTTCTCCTACAGGGTTTCCCCCTACGAGCAGTACTTC. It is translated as CASSFSYRVSPYEQYF.

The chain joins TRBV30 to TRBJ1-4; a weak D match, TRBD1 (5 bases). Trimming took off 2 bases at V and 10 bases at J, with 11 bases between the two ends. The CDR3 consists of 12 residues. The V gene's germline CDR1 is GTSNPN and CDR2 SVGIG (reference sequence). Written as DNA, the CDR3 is TGTGCCTGGAGTCCTCGGGGGGGAAAACTGTTTTTT. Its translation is CAWSPRGGKLFF.

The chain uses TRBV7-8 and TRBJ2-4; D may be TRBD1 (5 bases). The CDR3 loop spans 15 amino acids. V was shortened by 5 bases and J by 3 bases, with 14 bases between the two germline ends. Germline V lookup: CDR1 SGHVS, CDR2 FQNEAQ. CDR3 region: CASSPLTVGKNIQYF. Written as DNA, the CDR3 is TGTGCCAGCAGCCCATTGACAGTGGGCAAAAACATTCAGTACTTC.

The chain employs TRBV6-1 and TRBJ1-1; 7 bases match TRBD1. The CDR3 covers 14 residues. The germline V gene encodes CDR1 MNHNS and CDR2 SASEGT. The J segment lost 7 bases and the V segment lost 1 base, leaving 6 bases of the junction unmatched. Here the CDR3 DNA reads TGTGCCAGCAGTGAAGGTGACAGGGATCATGAAGCTTTCTTT. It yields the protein CASSEGDRDHEAFF.

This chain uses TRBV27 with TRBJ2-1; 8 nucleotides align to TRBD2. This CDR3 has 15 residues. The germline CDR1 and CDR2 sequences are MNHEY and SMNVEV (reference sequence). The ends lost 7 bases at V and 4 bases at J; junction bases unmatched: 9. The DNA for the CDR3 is TGTGCCAGCACCCCGCTGGCTAGCGGGTACAATGAGCAGTTCTTC. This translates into CASTPLASGYNEQFF.

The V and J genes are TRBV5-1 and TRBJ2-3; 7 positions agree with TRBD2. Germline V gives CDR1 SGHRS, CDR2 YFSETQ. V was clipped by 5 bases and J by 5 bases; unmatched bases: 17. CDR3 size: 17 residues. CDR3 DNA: TGCGCCAGCAGACAAGGATCGGCGGCGGGAGTTCTAGATACGCAGTATTTT. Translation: CASRQGSAAGVLDTQYF.

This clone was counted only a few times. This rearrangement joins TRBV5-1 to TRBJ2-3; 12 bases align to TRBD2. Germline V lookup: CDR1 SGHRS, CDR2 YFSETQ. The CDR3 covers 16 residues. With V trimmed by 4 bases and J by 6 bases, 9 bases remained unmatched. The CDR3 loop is CASSPDASGRADTQYF. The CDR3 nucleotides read TGCGCCAGCAGCCCGGACGCTAGCGGGAGGGCGGATACGCAGTATTTT.

The chain's CDR3 is CASTPTPGQTYEQYF. The CDR3 DNA follows: TGTGCCAGCACCCCCACGCCGGGACAGACTTACGAGCAGTACTTC. V and J are TRBV27 and TRBJ2-7; TRBD1 matches at 7 bases. Germline CDR1 reads MNHEY; CDR2 reads SMNVEV (reference sequence). The CDR3 contains 15 residues. V trimming: 7 bases; J trimming: 4 bases; junction bases outside the gene matches: 13.

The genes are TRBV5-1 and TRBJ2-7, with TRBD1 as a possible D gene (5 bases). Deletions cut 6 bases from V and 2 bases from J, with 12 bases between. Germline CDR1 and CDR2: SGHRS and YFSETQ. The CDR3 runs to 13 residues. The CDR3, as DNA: TGCGCCAGCACGGTACAGGCGGCCTACGAGCAGTACTTC. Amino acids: CASTVQAAYEQYF.

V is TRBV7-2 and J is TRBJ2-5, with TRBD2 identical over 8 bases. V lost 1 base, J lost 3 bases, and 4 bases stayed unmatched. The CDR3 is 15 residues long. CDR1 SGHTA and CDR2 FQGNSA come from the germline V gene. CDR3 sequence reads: CASSLGPGLEETQYF. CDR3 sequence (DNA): TGTGCCAGCAGCTTAGGCCCGGGACTAGAAGAGACCCAGTACTTC. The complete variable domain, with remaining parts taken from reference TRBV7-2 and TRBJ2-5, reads GAGVSQSPSNKVTEKGKDVELRCDPISGHTALYWYRQSLGQGLEFLIYFQGNSAPDKSGLPSDRFSAERTGGSVSTLTIQRTQQEDSAVYLCASSLGPGLEETQYFGPGTRLLVL.

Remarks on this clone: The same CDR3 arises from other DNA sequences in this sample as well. CDR3 protein: CASHDRLAGLNEQFF. CDR3 sequence (DNA): TGTGCCAGCCATGATAGACTAGCGGGTCTGAATGAGCAGTTCTTC. The rearrangement links TRBV25-1 to TRBJ2-1; 10 nucleotides agree with TRBD2. Germline CDR1 reads MGHDK; CDR2 reads SYGVNS. With V trimmed by 8 bases and J by 7 bases, 11 bases remained unmatched. The length of the CDR3 is 15 residues. The variable domain in full, with the rest retrieved from reference TRBV25-1 and TRBJ2-1, is EADIYQTPRYLVIGTGKKITLECSQTMGHDKMYWYQQDPGMELHLIHYSYGVNSTEKGDLSSESTVSRIRTEHFPLTLESARPSHTSQYLCASHDRLAGLNEQFFGPGTRLTVL.

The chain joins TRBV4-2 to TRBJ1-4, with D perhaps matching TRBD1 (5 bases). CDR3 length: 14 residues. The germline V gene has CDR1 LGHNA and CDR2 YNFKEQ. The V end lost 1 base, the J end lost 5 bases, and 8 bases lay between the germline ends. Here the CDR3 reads CASSQGAGNEKLFF. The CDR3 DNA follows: TGTGCCAGCAGCCAAGGAGCAGGGAATGAAAAACTGTTTTTT.

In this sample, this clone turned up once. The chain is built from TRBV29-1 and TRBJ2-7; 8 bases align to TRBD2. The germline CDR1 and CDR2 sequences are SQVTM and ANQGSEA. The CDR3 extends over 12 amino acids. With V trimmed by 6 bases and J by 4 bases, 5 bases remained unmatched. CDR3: CSVAPGGYEQYF. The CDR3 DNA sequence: TGCAGCGTCGCTCCGGGGGGGTACGAGCAGTACTTC.

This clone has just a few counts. CDR3 sequence reads: CASSQETPMMRERGTQYF. The CDR3 region has the DNA TGTGCCAGCAGCCAAGAAACCCCGATGATGCGGGAGAGGGGTACGCAGTATTTT. This rearrangement joins TRBV14 to TRBJ2-3; 7 positions match TRBD2. The CDR3 is 18 residues long. J gave up 8 bases and V 0 bases, and 17 bases lay outside the gene matches. CDR1 and CDR2 (germline): SGHDN, FVKESK. Based on the CDR3 plus reference TRBV14 and TRBJ2-3, the full variable domain is EAGVTQFPSHSVIEKGQTVTLRCDPISGHDNLYWYRRVMGKEIKFLLHFVKESKQDESGMPNNRFLAERTGGTYSTLKVQPAELEDSGVYFCASSQETPMMRERGTQYFGPGTRLTVL.